Below are 11 T cell receptor beta chains sequenced from a single sample in a study of regulatory T cells in long-lasting Graves disease. Investigators prepared the TCR beta libraries by applying iRepertoire HTBI primers and Arm-PCR of CDR3 regions. TCRdb re-analysed the multiplex PCR reads in MiXCR, keeping a single row per CDR3 protein. The sample has 650,000 to 700,000 distinct CDR3 sequences; 25% to 30% are singletons. Time point given: persistent/refractory GD, antithyroid drugs over 5 years with positive TRAb. PBMC RNA was the source of the TCR library. The starting material was peripheral blood mononuclear cells (PBMCs), obtained when the disease was refractory, from a patient treated with antithyroid drugs. The receptor source for this set is a female donor with Graves disease.

A few counts support this clonotype. CDR3 sequence: CSAREDIQETQYF. The CDR3 DNA is TGCAGTGCTAGAGAAGACATTCAAGAGACCCAGTACTTC. The V and J genes are TRBV20-1 and TRBJ2-5; D remains unclear. The V gene's germline CDR1 is DFQATT and CDR2 SNEGSKA (reference sequence). This CDR3 has 13 amino acids. The V end lost 0 bases, the J end lost 2 bases, and 7 bases lay between the germline ends.

The rearrangement links TRBV2 to TRBJ2-1; no definite D call. CDR1 is SNHLY, CDR2 FYNNEI, per germline. Trimming stripped 7 bases from V and 8 bases from J, with 27 bases between. The CDR3 loop spans 17 amino acids. In DNA, the CDR3 is TGTGCCAGCACCCTTAGGCATTCCATAGTGGTTTACGATGAGCAGTTCTTC. This translates into CASTLRHSIVVYDEQFF.

V and J are TRBV30 and TRBJ1-1; D perhaps matches TRBD1 (5 bases). Germline assignment: CDR1 GTSNPN and CDR2 SVGIG (reference sequence). CDR3 length: 13 amino acids. The V end lost 2 bases, the J end lost 7 bases, and 14 bases lay between the germline ends. The DNA of the CDR3 is TGTGCCTGGAGTAAAGGGCAGGGTGGTGAAGCTTTCTTT. As protein: CAWSKGQGGEAFF.

The V and J genes are TRBV20-1 and TRBJ2-3, with D maybe TRBD1 (6 bases). Germline CDR1 is DFQATT and CDR2 is SNEGSKA (reference sequence). V gave up 5 bases and J gave up 4 bases, with 10 bases separating them. The CDR3 is 12 amino acids. CDR3 nucleotides: TGCAGTGCTGCTAACAGGGCAGATACGCAGTATTTT. Protein sequence: CSAANRADTQYF.

Comment on this clonotype: A much bigger clone sits one base away, suggesting this may be a read error. The DNA for the CDR3 is TGTGCCAGCAGCAAGGGGGACTATGGCTACACCTTC. Its protein is CASSKGDYGYTF. The chain recombines TRBV5-5 with TRBJ1-2, with D perhaps matching TRBD1 (6 bases). Germline CDR1 reads SGHKS; CDR2 reads YYEKEE (reference sequence). V shed 4 bases and J shed 3 bases, with 7 bases lying between them. This CDR3 is 12 amino acids long.

This rearrangement joins TRBV5-1 to TRBJ1-3; D is unclear. The CDR3 consists of 15 residues. With 0 bases removed from V and 3 bases from J, the gap between germline ends came to 10 bases. In germline, CDR1 is SGHRS, CDR2 YFSETQ. The CDR3 coding sequence is TGCGCCAGCAGCTTGGCCGCGGGAGATGGAAACACCATATATTTT. Protein sequence: CASSLAAGDGNTIYF.

In its sample, this clonotype was seen a few times. V usage is TRBV27 and J usage is TRBJ1-6; D remains ambiguous. The CDR3 has 14 residues. The germline V gene has CDR1 MNHEY and CDR2 SMNVEV (reference sequence). Trimming shortened V by 6 bases and J by 8 bases, and 14 bases separated the two germline ends. The CDR3 loop is CASRPAWLDSPLHF. The CDR3 DNA sequence: TGTGCCAGCAGACCCGCCTGGCTGGATTCACCCCTCCACTTT.

The CDR3 nucleotides read TGTGCCAGCGCTGCCCAGATGAGCACTGAAGCTTTCTTT. The encoded protein is CASAAQMSTEAFF. This chain links TRBV27 with TRBJ1-1; D gene uncertain. V was clipped by 8 bases and J by 4 bases, with 14 bases between them. The CDR3 loop spans 13 amino acids. The germline V gene has CDR1 MNHEY and CDR2 SMNVEV (reference sequence).

Notes on this clonotype: One end of the junction is discordant with germline, which a read error may explain. The chain employs TRBV7-3 and TRBJ2-2, with a weak D call TRBD1 (5 bases). Germline lookup yields CDR1 SGHTA and CDR2 FQGTGA. The CDR3 loop spans 13 amino acids. The CDR3 sequence: CACSQGATGELFF. The CDR3 coding sequence is TGTGCCTGCAGCCAAGGGGCCACCGGGGAGCTGTTTTTT.

This clonotype was recorded a few times. V gene TRBV20-1 combines with J gene TRBJ1-2; 9 bases are a match to TRBD1. The trim removed 2 bases at V and 4 bases at J, leaving 11 bases unmatched. The CDR3 is 16 amino acids. Germline V CDR1 and CDR2: DFQATT, SNEGSKA (reference sequence). CDR3 in DNA: TGCAGTGCTAGACCACCGGGACAGGGCATCATCTATGGCTACACCTTC. This codes for CSARPPGQGIIYGYTF.

The rearrangement joins TRBV7-9 to TRBJ2-7, with 9 bases fitting TRBD1. Germline lookup yields CDR1 SEHNR and CDR2 FQNEAQ (reference sequence). The CDR3 sequence is 16 residues long. Unmatched junction bases numbered 13, after V lost 5 bases and J lost 5 bases. DNA for the CDR3: TGTGCCAGCAGCCCGACCGACAGGGGGATGATGCACGAGCAGTACTTC. It translates to CASSPTDRGMMHEQYF. The whole variable domain, remainder taken from reference TRBV7-9 and TRBJ2-7, is DTGVSQNPRHKITKRGQNVTFRCDPISEHNRLYWYRQTLGQGPEFLTYFQNEAQLEKSRLLSDRFSAERPKGSFSTLEIQRTEQGDSAMYLCASSPTDRGMMHEQYFGPGTRLTVT.